The clone carrying this TCR beta chain counts as medium-sized. Its target is not known. The sorted Tregs were CD4+CD25+CD127-/low cells. Whole-study results and caveats: Tumor memory CD4+ T cell TCR gene usage was found to cluster with blood and lymph node memory CD4+ cells and with lymph node naive CD4+ cells. Tumor Treg TCRs overlapped most with tumor naive CD4+ cells.

This CDR3 is built from 14 residues. Per germline, CDR1 MNHEY and CDR2 SVGAGI. J gave up 8 bases and V 5 bases, and 8 bases lay outside the gene matches. Semi-nested PCR with Nested Universal Primer A followed constant-region reverse priming of full-length variable regions. MiXCR, applied by TCRdb to the 5' RACE reads, yields one record per CDR3 protein. The data hold 9,500 to 14,000 distinct CDR3 sequences, with roughly a quarter observed a single time. The rearrangement uses TRBV6-5 and TRBJ1-2, with TRBD1 matching over 10 bases. Sequenced: Tregs sorted from a lymph node. The receptor's source is a female donor with breast cancer. Here the CDR3 DNA reads TGTGCCAGCAGTACCCGGGACAGGGGAAGCGGCTACACCTTC. Amino acid sequence: CASSTRDRGSGYTF.